The 9 T cell receptor beta chains below all came from one sample that was sequenced in a study of STAT5B mutations in CD4+ large granular lymphocyte leukemia. Libraries were prepared by immunoSEQ multiplex PCR; TCRdb keeps only in-frame clonotypes and omits some of them. The table lists approximately 20,000 clones, around 84% of them singletons. The specimen sequenced was CD4+ T cells from blood buffy coats. The receptors were sampled from a human donor in good health.

The chain is built from TRBV14 and TRBJ2-7, with D perhaps matching TRBD1 (6 bases). V was cut by 4 bases and J by 0 bases, with 10 bases left in between. Germline assignment: CDR1 SGHDN and CDR2 FVKESK. This CDR3 has 14 amino acids. CDR3 sequence (DNA): TGTGCCAGCAGCCCCTGGGACACCTCCTACGAGCAGTACTTC. Amino acids: CASSPWDTSYEQYF.

This chain joins TRBV30 and TRBJ1-1, with D unresolved. V lost 4 bases and J lost 1, with 10 bases in between. The length of the CDR3 is 13 residues. CDR1 is GTSNPN and CDR2 is SVGIG in the germline V gene (reference sequence). DNA for the CDR3: TGTGCCTGGAACGGTACACCGAACACTGAAGCTTTCTTT. Its protein is CAWNGTPNTEAFF.

The chain carries TRBV27 and TRBJ1-2; D gene ambiguous. Germline assignment: CDR1 MNHEY and CDR2 SMNVEV (reference sequence). The CDR3 spans 15 residues. With 1 base removed from V and 5 bases from J, the gap between germline ends came to 14 bases. The CDR3 reads CASSLYGGRDYGYTF. CDR3 in DNA: TGTGCCAGCAGTTTATATGGAGGGAGAGATTATGGCTACACCTTC.

This chain links TRBV10-3 with TRBJ1-4, with D possibly being TRBD1 (5 bases). The CDR3 loop spans 14 amino acids. V was clipped by 2 bases and J by 7 bases, with 11 bases between them. Germline-derived CDR1 and CDR2 are ENHRY and SYGVKD. The CDR3 loop is CAISEQRGTEKLFF. In DNA form, the CDR3 reads TGTGCCATCAGTGAGCAAAGGGGAACTGAAAAACTGTTTTTT.

The rearrangement joins TRBV15 to TRBJ1-1; D may be TRBD1 (6 bases). There are 14 residues in the CDR3. The V and J ends lost 2 bases and 6 bases respectively, with 13 bases between them. Germline V CDR1 and CDR2: LNHNV, YYDKDF (reference sequence). The CDR3 reads CATSRSTRGAEAFF. CDR3 bases: TGTGCCACCAGCAGATCGACAAGGGGGGCTGAAGCTTTCTTT.

V gene TRBV7-2 combines with J gene TRBJ2-7, with D possibly matching TRBD2 (5 bases). Trimming removed 6 bases from V and 5 bases from J, with 17 bases in between. Germline CDR1 SGHTA, CDR2 FQGNSA. The CDR3 has 14 amino acids. The CDR3 here is CASSRTGLTHEQYF. Here the CDR3 DNA reads TGTGCCAGCAGTAGGACTGGGTTGACCCACGAGCAGTACTTC.

A remark on this clone: Mismatch with germline at one junction end may stem from a read error. In DNA form, the CDR3 reads TGTGCCAGCAACTTGGACAGAACCTACCAAGAGACCCAGTACTTC. Protein: CASNLDRTYQETQYF. The chain uses TRBV5-8 and TRBJ2-5; possibly TRBD1 for D (6 bases). From germline, CDR1 is SGHTS and CDR2 YDEGEE. The CDR3 sequence is 15 residues long. The entire variable domain, with the rest obtained from reference TRBV5-8 and TRBJ2-5, is as follows: EAGVTQSPTHLIKTRGQQATLRCSPISGHTSVYWYQQALGLGLQFLLWYDEGEERNRGNFPPRFSGRQFPNYSSELNVNALELEDSALYLCASNLDRTYQETQYFGPGTRLLVL.

The chain carries TRBV23-1 and TRBJ1-2; D is perhaps TRBD1 (6 bases). TRBV23-1 is flagged as an ORF with uncertain function. CDR3 length: 12 residues. Trimming left V 10 bases short and J 7 bases short, with 16 bases between. CDR3 in DNA: TGCGCCATACAACCGGGACAACCTGGCTACACCTTC. It is translated as CAIQPGQPGYTF.

The CDR3 DNA sequence: TGTGCCTGGACAGGGGCGGAAAATCAGCCCCAGCATTTT. Translating it yields CAWTGAENQPQHF. The chain joins TRBV30 to TRBJ1-5; the D gene is possibly TRBD1 (6 bases). The germline CDR1 and CDR2 sequences are GTSNPN and SVGIG (reference sequence). V lost 4 bases to trimming and J lost 4 bases, with 11 bases between them. CDR3 length: 13 residues.